This note documents a single T cell receptor beta chain sequence. This clonotype was observed a single time. It lacks a known antigen. It has no much larger one-base neighbor in the sample; base qualities were not kept. On its own, one read is weak support. V drops 0 bases and J drops 0 bases, leaving 9 bases in between. The CDR1 and CDR2 encoded by the germline V gene are SGHRS and YFSETQ. The CDR3 runs 15 residues from the cysteine to the phenylalanine. Only the CDR3 portion is preserved as DNA: 45 bases, with reading frame beginning at the first base. The data stem from a study of T-cell reconstitution after alpha-beta-depleted transplantation in children (dated by TCRdb to about 2016). Regarding the study in general: The study quantitatively tracked T-cell immune reconstitution after TCRalphabeta/CD19-depleted allogeneic hematopoietic cell transplantation in children using TCR repertoire profiling.

Library generation was performed with PCR. Sequencer: Illumina HiSeq 2500. To normalize quantification of the TCRbeta repertoire, the TCR libraries were built with molecular barcoding that relied on unique molecular identifiers. TCRdb reanalyzed the raw reads on its own, using fastp at Q25 for trimming and MiXCR for clone calling, and kept in-frame beta chains. All rows with the same CDR3 protein become a single entry with the most common DNA and genes. This sample comprises about 610,000 distinct CDR3 sequences, about 10% of them detected only once. The ten most abundant clones make up about 4% of the sample.

Recombination connected TRBV5-1 to TRBJ2-5; the D gene is unclear. This clonotype originated in a human donor who donated a stem cell graft to a child with acute myeloid leukemia. Source: PBMCs from the stem cell graft donor, taken from the stem cell graft. The DNA reads TGCGCCAGCAGCTTGGCGGCAGGCTACCAAGAGACCCAGTACTTC. Translated, it reads CASSLAAGYQETQYF.